Shown below are 20 T cell receptor beta chains from a single sample sequenced in a study of blood T cell repertoires in COVID-19. Only in-frame clones appear in the TCRdb table, and some are missing; sequencing was by immunoSEQ multiplex PCR. The table records under 95,000 clones, around 85% of them present only once. Input material: peripheral blood. The receptors were sampled from a man over 45 with COVID-19, enrolled during active disease.

This chain uses TRBV2 with TRBJ1-4; D is unresolved. The CDR3 length is 13 residues. Germline values: CDR1 SNHLY, CDR2 FYNNEI. V lost 4 bases and J lost 6, with 9 bases in between. CDR3 bases: TGTGCCAGCAGTGGTTTGCGCGATGAAAAACTGTTTTTT. It translates to CASSGLRDEKLFF.

The chain carries TRBV5-1 and TRBJ1-1; no clear D. The CDR3 runs 14 residues. Germline-derived CDR1 and CDR2 are SGHRS and YFSETQ. The ends were cut back, 4 bases at V and 0 bases at J, with 10 bases in the middle. This chain's CDR3 is CASSLAGMNTEAFF. The CDR3 bases are TGCGCCAGCAGCCTCGCAGGTATGAACACTGAAGCTTTCTTT.

The genes are TRBV6-5 and TRBJ1-1, with D tentatively TRBD1 (6 bases). V dropped 0 bases and J dropped 11 bases, with 13 bases sitting between them. Germline V lookup: CDR1 MNHEY, CDR2 SVGAGI. This CDR3 spans 13 amino acids. The CDR3, as DNA: TGTGCCAGCAGTTACTCTGCGGGGGCGTACGCTTTCTTT. Protein: CASSYSAGAYAFF.

The chain couples TRBV28 to TRBJ1-1, with TRBD1 as a possible D gene (6 bases). Trimming took off 7 bases at V and 5 bases at J, with 20 bases between the two ends. This CDR3 has 15 residues. Germline V gene lookup returns CDR1 MDHEN and CDR2 SYDVKM. CDR3 sequence reads: CASIGGDTLRTEAFF. CDR3 DNA: TGTGCCAGCATCGGTGGGGACACCTTGAGAACTGAAGCTTTCTTT.

This rearrangement joins TRBV4-1 to TRBJ1-1; D gene ambiguous. The CDR3 contains 11 residues. CDR1 and CDR2 (germline): MGHRA, YSYEKL. With 7 bases removed from V and 1 base from J, the gap between germline ends came to 4 bases. The CDR3 DNA is TGCGCCAGCACAGGGAACACTGAAGCTTTCTTT. Encoded protein: CASTGNTEAFF.

The chain joins TRBV3-1 (or the pseudogene TRBV3-2) to TRBJ1-4, with 7 bases identical to TRBD1. This CDR3 is built from 14 residues. Germline V gives CDR1 LGHDT, CDR2 YNNKEL (reference sequence). J lost 7 bases, V lost 3 bases, and 5 bases had no gene match. CDR3 coding DNA: TGTGCCAGCAGCCAGACAGGGCTGCCTGAAAAACTGTTTTTT. Amino acid sequence: CASSQTGLPEKLFF.

V and J are TRBV5-1 and TRBJ2-7; 7 bases align to TRBD1. The CDR3 runs 15 residues. Germline V gives CDR1 SGHRS, CDR2 YFSETQ. With V trimmed by 4 bases and J by 2 bases, 9 bases remained unmatched. The CDR3 region is CASSSERDSPYEQYF. In DNA, the CDR3 is TGCGCCAGCAGCAGCGAAAGGGACAGCCCCTACGAGCAGTACTTC.

This rearrangement joins TRBV6-1 to TRBJ2-3; TRBD2 matches 7 bases. The CDR3 is 14 amino acids. Germline V CDR1 and CDR2: MNHNS, SASEGT. After removal of 0 bases from V and 4 bases from J, the junction contained 1 base not matched to a gene. CDR3 sequence: CASSEAGGADTQYF. The CDR3 bases are TGTGCCAGCAGTGAAGCGGGGGGGGCAGATACGCAGTATTTT.

This clone came up once. This chain links TRBV5-1 with TRBJ2-6; tentative D call: TRBD1 (5 bases). The CDR3 has 14 residues. CDR1 SGHRS and CDR2 YFSETQ come from the germline V gene. V was cut by 4 bases and J by 4 bases, with 9 bases left in between. The CDR3 loop reads CASSRGIGANVLTF. CDR3 sequence (DNA): TGCGCCAGCAGCAGGGGTATCGGGGCCAACGTCCTGACTTTC.

The rearrangement joins TRBV3-1 (or the pseudogene TRBV3-2) to TRBJ2-1; 8 bases align to TRBD1. Germline V lookup: CDR1 LGHDT, CDR2 YNNKEL (reference sequence). The CDR3 sequence is 19 residues long. J lost 0 bases, V lost 1 base, and 11 bases had no gene match. The CDR3 loop is CASSQGHRGALSSYNEQFF. The CDR3 DNA reads as TGTGCCAGCAGCCAAGGTCACAGGGGGGCCCTAAGCTCCTACAATGAGCAGTTCTTC.

The CDR3 nucleotides are TGTGCCAGCAGTTACCTAACAGGGTCTAGCACTGAAGCTTTCTTT. The encoded protein is CASSYLTGSSTEAFF. The chain couples TRBV6-6 to TRBJ1-1, with a tentative D call TRBD1 (6 bases). Germline lookup yields CDR1 MNHNY and CDR2 SVGAGI (reference sequence). Trimming took 2 bases from V and 4 from J, leaving 14 bases between them. CDR3 length: 15 amino acids.

The chain has TRBV6-2 or TRBV6-3 and TRBJ1-1, with TRBD1 as a possible D gene (5 bases). Germline CDR1 reads MNHEY; CDR2 reads SVGEGT. V lost 0 bases and J 5 bases, leaving 10 bases between the germline ends. This CDR3 is built from 14 residues. The CDR3 DNA is TGTGCCAGCAGTTACTCGATCGGGGGAACTGAAGCTTTCTTT. Its translation: CASSYSIGGTEAFF.

The J gene is TRBJ1-2, the V gene TRBV10-2; D possibly corresponds to TRBD1 (5 bases). This CDR3 is 15 amino acids long. CDR1 WSHSY and CDR2 SAAADI come from the germline V gene. Trimming removed 7 bases from V and 4 bases from J, with 19 bases in between. The CDR3 is CASKPGESTGYGYTF. The CDR3 nucleotides are TGCGCCAGCAAACCGGGGGAGAGCACGGGCTATGGCTACACCTTC.

The chain links TRBV19 to TRBJ1-1; a possible D gene is TRBD1 (6 bases). Between the trimmed V and J ends, which lost 5 bases and 8 bases, there was a span of 15 bases. This CDR3 has 13 amino acids. Germline assignment: CDR1 LNHDA and CDR2 SQIVND (reference sequence). CDR3 region: CASSWTRGMEAFF. CDR3 DNA sequence: TGTGCCAGTAGTTGGACCAGGGGTATGGAAGCTTTCTTT.

The gene calls are TRBV7-8 and TRBJ2-5; D is uncertain. V was cut by 3 bases and J by 0 bases, with 8 bases left in between. Germline assignment: CDR1 SGHVS and CDR2 FQNEAQ. CDR3 length: 14 residues. The CDR3 DNA is TGTGCCAGCAGCTTTGGCTCAAACCAAGAGACCCAGTACTTC. Translated: CASSFGSNQETQYF.

This chain joins TRBV9 and TRBJ1-1; D is ambiguous. This CDR3 has 13 amino acids. Germline loops: CDR1 SGDLS, CDR2 YYNGEE. The germline V and J ends were trimmed by 2 bases and 3 bases, with 8 bases remaining between them. The CDR3 nucleotides are TGTGCCAGCAGCGTTCTATCGGACACTGAAGCTTTCTTT. Its protein product is CASSVLSDTEAFF.

V is TRBV5-1 and J is TRBJ2-1, with 14 positions matching TRBD2. Trimming took 4 bases from V and 10 from J; bases not matched to a gene: 7. The germline gives CDR1 SGHRS, CDR2 YFSETQ. This CDR3 has 15 residues. The CDR3 here is CASSPGTSGSWEQFF. CDR3 nucleotide sequence: TGCGCCAGCAGCCCGGGGACTAGCGGGAGTTGGGAGCAGTTCTTC.

The chain recombines TRBV18 with TRBJ2-7; 8 bases map to TRBD2. The CDR3 spans 14 residues. The V and J ends lost 6 bases and 3 bases, in that order; junction bases with no gene match: 7. In germline, CDR1 is KGHSH, CDR2 LQKENI. The CDR3 loop is CASSSGLAGYEQYF. CDR3 nucleotides: TGTGCCAGCTCGTCTGGACTAGCCGGCTACGAGCAGTACTTC.

This chain connects TRBV15 to TRBJ1-2; weak D call: TRBD1 (6 bases). The CDR3 has 13 residues. Germline V gene data show CDR1 as LNHNV and CDR2 as YYDKDF (reference sequence). Trimming cost V 1 base and J 4 bases, with 7 bases left between them. CDR3 sequence (DNA): TGTGCCACCAGCAGAGGAGGGGGCTATGGCTACACCTTC. Translated, it gives CATSRGGGYGYTF.

The chain joins TRBV6-5 to TRBJ2-7, with 12 bases aligning to TRBD2. CDR1 and CDR2 (germline): MNHEY, SVGAGI. V lost 7 bases and J lost 5; bases outside the gene matches: 9. This CDR3 comprises 15 residues. CDR3 DNA: TGTGCCAGCACTTTGAGGACTAGCGGGAACCACGAGCAGTACTTC. It yields the protein CASTLRTSGNHEQYF.